Each of the 31 T cell receptor beta chains below was sequenced from the same sample in a study of blood T cells in healthy people across ages. Through a sample-barcoded 5' primer and a J-beta primer mix, a second PCR was run for roughly 7 to 12 cycles. A single record per CDR3 protein comes from TCRdb applying MiXCR to the 5' RACE reads. The sample yields some 880,000 distinct CDR3 sequences, 35% to 40% seen once. Sequencing used blood. These receptors originate from a man between 18 and 29 years old in good health.

This clonotype was counted a few times. This chain connects TRBV7-2 to TRBJ1-4; no reliable D call. The CDR3 is 14 residues long. Germline CDR1 and CDR2: SGHTA and FQGNSA. V lost 2 bases, J lost 2 bases, and 6 bases lay in between. The CDR3 loop is CASSLRSTNEKLFF. The CDR3 bases are TGTGCCAGCAGCTTACGCAGCACTAATGAAAAACTGTTTTTT.

This clonotype occurred many times. This rearrangement joins TRBV12-3 or TRBV12-4 to TRBJ2-3, with D perhaps matching TRBD2 (5 bases). The CDR3 loop spans 14 amino acids. V was trimmed by 7 bases and J by 1 base, leaving 12 bases between them. Written as DNA, the CDR3 is TGTGCCAGCACCCAACCCGGGGGCACAGATACGCAGTATTTT. Translation gives CASTQPGGTDTQYF.

The chain joins TRBV4-1 to TRBJ2-7; D possibly corresponds to TRBD2 (5 bases). CDR1 MGHRA and CDR2 YSYEKL come from the germline V gene. The CDR3 has 15 amino acids. V was shortened by 1 base and J by 4 bases, with 14 bases between the two germline ends. The CDR3 spells CASSQVRTPGYEQYF. The CDR3 region has the DNA TGCGCCAGCAGCCAAGTAAGGACTCCGGGTTACGAGCAGTACTTC.

The table lists this clonotype with many counts. This chain connects TRBV7-8 to TRBJ2-1; D tentatively reads TRBD1 or TRBD2 (5 bases each). V was clipped by 5 bases and J by 2 bases, with 19 bases between them. The CDR3 runs 17 residues. Germline lookup yields CDR1 SGHVS and CDR2 FQNEAQ. CDR3 protein: CASSHRITGTAYNEQFF. CDR3 in DNA: TGTGCCAGCAGCCATAGAATAACCGGGACGGCCTACAATGAGCAGTTCTTC.

This clonotype has at least ten counts. The rearrangement uses TRBV12-3 or TRBV12-4 and TRBJ1-2; perhaps TRBD1 as D (6 bases). With 3 bases removed from V and 3 bases from J, the gap between germline ends came to 14 bases. The CDR3 has 15 residues. CDR3 protein: CASSFIGGRYYGYTF. CDR3 bases: TGTGCCAGCAGTTTTATAGGGGGACGGTACTATGGCTACACCTTC.

This clonotype was detected only a few times. The chain combines TRBV6-5 with TRBJ1-1; unclear D gene. CDR1 and CDR2 (germline): MNHEY, SVGAGI. Trimming stripped 7 bases from V and 4 bases from J, with 16 bases between. The CDR3 sequence is 14 residues long. In nucleotides, the CDR3 is TGTGCCAGCACCGAGGGAGGGATCGCCACTGAAGCTTTCTTT. Amino acid sequence: CASTEGGIATEAFF.

About this clonotype: This may be a read error: a much more frequent sequence differs by one nucleotide. CDR3 amino acids: CASSLFLRETQYF. The CDR3 DNA follows: TGCGCCAGCAGCTTGTTTCTACGAGAGACCCAGTACTTC. The chain is built from TRBV5-1 and TRBJ2-5; D unresolved. Trimming removed 1 base at V and 4 bases at J, with 8 bases between. Germline CDR1 and CDR2: SGHRS and YFSETQ. The CDR3 extends over 13 amino acids.

V usage is TRBV25-1 and J usage is TRBJ1-6; TRBD1 agrees at 10 bases. The CDR3 sequence is 16 residues long. The trim removed 6 bases at V and 2 bases at J, leaving 4 bases unmatched. Looked up from germline, CDR1 is MGHDK and CDR2 is SYGVNS. The CDR3 here is CASRLTGGPYNSPLHF. CDR3 coding DNA: TGTGCCAGCAGGCTGACAGGGGGCCCCTATAATTCACCCCTCCACTTT.

In this sample, this clonotype turned up a few times. V usage is TRBV20-1 and J usage is TRBJ1-3; perhaps TRBD1 as D (5 bases). Between the trimmed V and J ends, which lost 3 bases and 3 bases, there was a span of 6 bases. This CDR3 contains 12 residues. CDR1 is DFQATT and CDR2 is SNEGSKA in the germline V gene (reference sequence). This chain's CDR3 is CSASQGGNTIYF. CDR3 in DNA: TGCAGTGCTAGCCAGGGTGGAAACACCATATATTTT.

As regards this clonotype: A much larger clone is a single base away; this may be a read error. The chain links TRBV10-3 to TRBJ2-1; D tentatively fits TRBD1 or TRBD2 (5 bases each). The germline V and J ends were trimmed by 8 bases and 13 bases, with 21 bases remaining between them. The CDR3 consists of 13 residues. Germline V gene data show CDR1 as ENHRY and CDR2 as SYGVKD. The CDR3 here is CAIGAGLRETQFF. The CDR3 region has the DNA TGTGCCATCGGAGCAGGGTTGAGGGAGACCCAGTTCTTC.

The chain employs TRBV20-1 and TRBJ1-5; D is undetermined. Trimming cost V 5 bases and J 5 bases, with 10 bases left between them. This CDR3 spans 12 amino acids. Germline CDR1 is DFQATT and CDR2 is SNEGSKA (reference sequence). The CDR3 coding sequence is TGCAGTGCTGTAGTTCCCGATCAGCCCCAGCATTTT. This encodes CSAVVPDQPQHF.

In DNA, the CDR3 is TGTGCCAGCAGCCAAGAGGGGGTAGAGATAACTGAAGCTTTCTTT. The encoded protein is CASSQEGVEITEAFF. V usage is TRBV3-1 and J usage is TRBJ1-1, with D possibly TRBD1 on 5 matching bases. Germline assignment: CDR1 LGHDT and CDR2 YNNKEL (reference sequence). The length of the CDR3 is 15 residues. V was pared by 0 bases and J by 5 bases, with 13 bases between.

The chain couples TRBV24-1 to TRBJ2-2; 8 bases agree with TRBD1. Germline CDR1 reads KGHDR; CDR2 reads SFDVKD. V lost 2 bases and J lost 1; bases outside the gene matches: 5. The CDR3 totals 17 residues. In DNA form, the CDR3 reads TGTGCCACCAGTGATTCGGGGACAGGTCGGAACACCGGGGAGCTGTTTTTT. This translates into CATSDSGTGRNTGELFF.

The V gene is TRBV20-1, the J gene TRBJ2-5; 11 bases fit TRBD1. The J call may be wrong; the DNA end is better matched by TRBJ2-7. CDR3 length: 17 residues. Germline-derived CDR1 and CDR2 are DFQATT and SNEGSKA (reference sequence). The chain's CDR3 is CSAREWVDRGRSGEQYF. The DNA for the CDR3 is TGCAGTGCTAGAGAATGGGTGGACAGGGGGCGAAGCGGCGAGCAGTACTTC.

At least ten counts were recorded for this clonotype. This sequence joins TRBV12-3 or TRBV12-4 and TRBJ2-1, with 8 bases aligning to TRBD1. This CDR3 comprises 15 residues. The V and J ends lost 5 bases and 6 bases, in that order; junction bases with no gene match: 9. This CDR3 reads CASSTPGQDSNEQFF. Written as DNA, the CDR3 is TGTGCCAGCAGTACACCGGGACAGGACTCCAATGAGCAGTTCTTC.

Details on this clonotype: One junction end does not reproduce the germline sequence, and a read error may be involved. The chain combines TRBV3-1 with TRBJ2-1; D possibly uses TRBD1 or TRBD2 (6 bases each). The CDR3 covers 16 residues. Per germline, CDR1 LGHDT and CDR2 YNNKEL (reference sequence). The DNA of the CDR3 is TGTACCAGCAGCCAAGGGGTCAGGGGAGGTTACAATGAGCAGTTCTTC. It specifies CTSSQGVRGGYNEQFF.

Notes on this clonotype: At one end the junction does not follow the germline gene, possibly because of a read error. The chain employs TRBV4-1 and TRBJ2-1, with D perhaps given as TRBD1 or TRBD2 (6 bases each). The better agreement between TRBJ2-7 and the DNA end casts doubt on the J call. The CDR3 is 16 amino acids. CDR1 and CDR2 from the germline V gene are MGHRA and YSYEKL. The chain's CDR3 is CARSHRLGGPNNEQYF. The CDR3 DNA is TGCGCCCGCAGCCATAGACTAGGGGGACCGAACAATGAGCAGTACTTC.

This clonotype was recorded at least ten times. The chain has TRBV6-2 or TRBV6-3 and TRBJ2-7; D tentatively reads TRBD1 or TRBD2 (5 bases each). The CDR3 totals 14 residues. The V end lost 6 bases, the J end lost 4 bases, and 16 bases lay between the germline ends. Germline assignment: CDR1 MNHEY and CDR2 SVGEGT. This chain's CDR3 is CASREYRGQYEQYF. Here the CDR3 DNA reads TGTGCCAGCAGAGAATACCGGGGCCAGTACGAGCAGTACTTC.

The chain recombines TRBV5-6 with TRBJ2-3; 10 bases agree with TRBD2. V lost 2 bases and J lost 0; bases outside the gene matches: 6. The germline V gene has CDR1 SGHDT and CDR2 YYEEEE. This CDR3 has 17 residues. DNA for the CDR3: TGTGCCAGCAGCTTCCCTAGCGGGGGACCTAGCACAGATACGCAGTATTTT. Its protein product is CASSFPSGGPSTDTQYF. The entire variable domain, with the rest obtained from reference TRBV5-6 and TRBJ2-3, is as follows: DAGVTQSPTHLIKTRGQQVTLRCSPKSGHDTVSWYQQALGQGPQFIFQYYEEEERQRGNFPDRFSGHQFPNYSSELNVNALLLGDSALYLCASSFPSGGPSTDTQYFGPGTRLTVL.

In this sample, this clonotype turned up once. The junction shows a germline mismatch at one end, possibly a read error. The V and J genes are TRBV4-1 and TRBJ1-4; no firm D call. Per the germline V gene, CDR1 is MGHRA and CDR2 is YSYEKL. CDR3 length: 14 amino acids. The chain's CDR3 is CASSQEARNGKLFF. CDR3 DNA: TGCGCCAGCAGCCAAGAAGCCAGGAATGGAAAACTGTTTTTT.

This clonotype was seen only a few times. The chain has TRBV12-3 or TRBV12-4 and TRBJ1-6, with 7 bases aligning to TRBD1. The length of the CDR3 is 13 residues. J was trimmed by 9 bases and V by 8 bases; bases with no gene match: 7. The CDR3 loop reads CASSPGQFSPLHF. CDR3 DNA: TGTGCCAGCTCACCGGGACAGTTTTCACCCCTCCACTTT.

The chain couples TRBV29-1 to TRBJ2-2; perhaps TRBD2 as D (7 bases). This CDR3 is 15 amino acids long. Germline-derived CDR1 and CDR2 are SQVTM and ANQGSEA. V shed 1 base and J shed 6 bases, with 15 bases lying between them. DNA for the CDR3: TGCAGCGTTGAAGTGGGAGGGAGGGGGTCCGGGGAGCTGTTTTTT. This sequence encodes CSVEVGGRGSGELFF.

In this sample, this clonotype turned up a few times. The rearrangement joins TRBV12-3 or TRBV12-4 to TRBJ2-2; 8 positions agree with TRBD1. V lost 4 bases to trimming and J lost 4 bases; unmatched junction nucleotides: 5. The CDR3 covers 15 residues. This CDR3 is CASSSDRDSTGELFF. DNA of the CDR3: TGTGCCAGCAGTTCGGACAGGGATAGCACCGGGGAGCTGTTTTTT.

This clonotype was recorded a few times. This chain joins TRBV12-3 or TRBV12-4 and TRBJ2-5; D uncertain. Trimming stripped 5 bases from V and 11 bases from J, with 15 bases between. The CDR3 totals 12 residues. The CDR3 loop is CASSPNHNEQYF. In nucleotides, the CDR3 is TGTGCCAGCAGTCCGAACCACAATGAGCAGTACTTC.

This clonotype turned up a few times. The gene calls are TRBV4-3 and TRBJ1-6; 7 nucleotides agree with TRBD1. CDR1 and CDR2 from the germline V gene are LGHNA and YSLEER. CDR3 length: 16 residues. V was clipped by 3 bases and J by 6 bases; unmatched bases: 8. CDR3: CASSQESGGFNSPLHF. The CDR3 region has the DNA TGCGCCAGCAGCCAGGAATCAGGGGGGTTTAATTCACCCCTCCACTTT.

The chain links TRBV9 to TRBJ2-7; 8 nucleotides align to TRBD2. V lost 0 bases and J lost 7; bases outside the gene matches: 6. Germline CDR1 SGDLS, CDR2 YYNGEE. The CDR3 runs to 14 residues. CDR3 sequence: CASSVGAGAREQYF. In DNA, the CDR3 is TGTGCCAGCAGCGTAGGAGCGGGAGCCAGAGAGCAGTACTTC.

The V and J genes are TRBV29-1 and TRBJ1-1, with D uncertain. Trimming removed 3 bases from V and 5 bases from J, with 13 bases in between. This CDR3 is 13 amino acids long. Per the germline V gene, CDR1 is SQVTM and CDR2 is ANQGSEA. The DNA of the CDR3 is TGCAGCGTTGATGTCGTCCAGAGGACTGAAGCTTTCTTT. Protein sequence: CSVDVVQRTEAFF.

This clonotype turned up a few times. J is TRBJ1-2 and V is TRBV7-2; D ambiguous. The CDR3 is 13 residues long. Germline assignment: CDR1 SGHTA and CDR2 FQGNSA. Trimming removed 5 bases from V and 8 bases from J, with 15 bases in between. The CDR3 loop reads CASSPTVSRGYTF. The CDR3 DNA follows: TGTGCCAGCAGCCCTACGGTCTCTAGGGGCTACACCTTC. Full variable domain (rest looked up from reference TRBV7-2 and TRBJ1-2): GAGVSQSPSNKVTEKGKDVELRCDPISGHTALYWYRQSLGQGLEFLIYFQGNSAPDKSGLPSDRFSAERTGGSVSTLTIQRTQQEDSAVYLCASSPTVSRGYTFGSGTRLTVV.

This clonotype was counted at least ten times. A junction end diverges from the germline sequence, so it may reflect a read error. V is TRBV20-1 and J is TRBJ2-1, with D possibly TRBD2 on 5 matching bases. The CDR3 consists of 13 residues. CDR1 and CDR2 (germline): DFQATT, SNEGSKA (reference sequence). CDR3 in DNA: TGCAGTGCTGGAGACTACCCCTACAATGAGCAGTTCTTC. Amino acid sequence: CSAGDYPYNEQFF.

This chain links TRBV20-1 with TRBJ2-7; D is unclear. Trimming left V 0 bases short and J 0 bases short, with 9 bases between. The CDR3 is made up of 14 amino acids. Germline loops: CDR1 DFQATT, CDR2 SNEGSKA (reference sequence). This CDR3 is CSARDMGNSYEQYF. As DNA, the CDR3 is TGCAGTGCTAGAGACATGGGGAACTCCTACGAGCAGTACTTC.

The J gene is TRBJ2-1, the V gene TRBV27, with D tentatively TRBD1 (5 bases). Germline CDR1 reads MNHEY; CDR2 reads SMNVEV (reference sequence). The CDR3 length is 16 residues. The germline V and J ends were trimmed by 6 bases and 0 bases, with 15 bases remaining between them. CDR3 in DNA: TGTGCCAGCAGCAGCACCGGACACTACTCCTACAATGAGCAGTTCTTC. It encodes CASSSTGHYSYNEQFF.